The 9 T cell receptor beta chains in this list originate from one sample, sequenced in a study of cytomegalovirus exposure and HLA in healthy donors. The PCR ran on 60 Vbeta and 13 Jbeta primers. Method: immunoSEQ multiplex PCR; TCRdb's copy keeps in-frame clones and lacks some. The sample has about 110,000 clones; 73% are singletons. The source material was PBMCs. These receptors were taken from a man aged 25 to 40 in good health and CMV-seronegative.

As DNA, the CDR3 is TGTGCCAGTATGGGGACTACCTATAGCACAGATACGCAGTATTTT. This gives the protein CASMGTTYSTDTQYF. The chain uses TRBV19 and TRBJ2-3; 7 bases line up with TRBD2. The CDR3 has 15 amino acids. The V and J ends lost 7 bases and 0 bases, in that order; junction bases with no gene match: 7. CDR1 LNHDA and CDR2 SQIVND come from the germline V gene (reference sequence). Full variable domain (missing parts from reference TRBV19 and TRBJ2-3): DGGITQSPKYLFRKEGQNVTLSCEQNLNHDAMYWYRQDPGQGLRLIYYSQIVNDFQKGDIAEGYSVSREKKESFPLTVTSAQKNPTAFYLCASMGTTYSTDTQYFGPGTRLTVL.

The genes are TRBV5-6 and TRBJ1-2; 12 bases align to TRBD1. V lost 0 bases, J lost 6 bases, and 9 bases stayed unmatched. The germline V gene encodes CDR1 SGHDT and CDR2 YYEEEE. This CDR3 region has 17 residues. CDR3 amino acids: CASSLAPGGTGGDGYTF. Written as DNA, the CDR3 is TGTGCCAGCAGCTTGGCCCCCGGCGGGACAGGGGGCGATGGCTACACCTTC.

The chain employs TRBV11-2 and TRBJ2-1; weak D call: TRBD2 (6 bases). V was trimmed by 3 bases and J by 6 bases, leaving 9 bases between them. This CDR3 has 13 residues. Germline V lookup: CDR1 SGHAT, CDR2 FQNNGV. The CDR3 nucleotides read TGTGCCAGCAGCTTTTACGGGGGCAATGAGCAGTTCTTC. Translated, it gives CASSFYGGNEQFF.

The chain recombines TRBV27 with TRBJ1-5; 10 nucleotides match TRBD1. The CDR3 spans 15 residues. Trimming cost V 2 bases and J 6 bases; bases outside gene matches: 4. Germline CDR1 is MNHEY and CDR2 is SMNVEV (reference sequence). CDR3 nucleotide sequence: TGTGCCAGCAGTTTAGACAGGGGGCATGGTCAGCCCCAGCATTTT. Protein product: CASSLDRGHGQPQHF.

This clone was seen only a few times. The chain is built from TRBV6-5 and TRBJ1-2, with a tentative D call TRBD1 (5 bases). There are 14 residues in the CDR3. Deletions cut 7 bases from V and 4 bases from J, with 16 bases between. CDR1 and CDR2 from the germline V gene are MNHEY and SVGAGI. The CDR3 DNA sequence: TGTGCCAGCACCCTAATGGCAGGGTCCTATGGCTACACCTTC. Translating gives CASTLMAGSYGYTF.

The V call is TRBV4-1, the J call TRBJ2-7, with a weak D call TRBD2 (5 bases). The germline gives CDR1 MGHRA, CDR2 YSYEKL. CDR3 length: 14 residues. Deletions cut 4 bases from V and 3 bases from J, with 13 bases between. CDR3 amino acids: CASSPTRGNYEQYF. DNA for the CDR3: TGCGCCAGCAGCCCCACCCGAGGGAACTACGAGCAGTACTTC.

The chain recombines TRBV6-6 with TRBJ2-7, with D unresolved. V shed 8 bases and J shed 6 bases, with 8 bases lying between them. This CDR3 is built from 10 residues. Germline lookup yields CDR1 MNHNY and CDR2 SVGAGI (reference sequence). The CDR3 protein is CASRGAEQYF. DNA of the CDR3: TGTGCCAGCCGAGGCGCCGAGCAGTACTTC.

This clone appeared a few times. CDR3 sequence: CASSLGGTSGNNEQFF. Here the CDR3 DNA reads TGTGCCAGCAGCTTGGGCGGGACTAGCGGGAACAATGAGCAGTTCTTC. The rearrangement links TRBV5-4 to TRBJ2-1; TRBD2 matches 13 bases. The V gene's germline CDR1 is SGHNT and CDR2 YYREEE (reference sequence). The CDR3 spans 16 residues. The trim removed 0 bases at V and 5 bases at J, leaving 2 bases unmatched. Together with reference TRBV5-4 and TRBJ2-1, the CDR3 gives the full variable domain: ETGVTQSPTHLIKTRGQQVTLRCSSQSGHNTVSWYQQALGQGPQFIFQYYREEENGRGNFPPRFSGLQFPNYSSELNVNALELDDSALYLCASSLGGTSGNNEQFFGPGTRLTVL.

This clone was picked up one time. This CDR3 is CASSWRSEAFF. As DNA, the CDR3 is TGTGCCAGCAGCTGGAGATCTGAAGCTTTCTTT. The rearrangement uses TRBV13 and TRBJ1-1; D ambiguous. Germline CDR1 is PRHDT and CDR2 is FYEKMQ (reference sequence). V was pared by 4 bases and J by 6 bases, with 6 bases between. The CDR3 extends over 11 amino acids.